This is a list of T cell receptor beta chains from one sample in a study of T cells after yellow fever vaccination. Each CDR3 protein gets one entry after TCRdb re-called the 5' RACE reads with MiXCR. The table has hundreds of thousands of distinct CDR3 sequences, about 12% seen once. Sequenced material: PBMCs, taken on the day of the yellow fever booster vaccination. The receptors were gathered from a young man who received the YFV17D yellow fever vaccine. CDR3s include the opening cysteine and the closing phenylalanine or tryptophan.

>TRBV7-2|TRBJ2-1
CASSLGGTRGNEQFF
>TRBV7-2|TRBJ2-4
CASSLIPGIQYF
>TRBV20-1|TRBJ2-7
CSAPMGHSEQYF
>TRBV5-4|TRBJ2-5
CASSGTEPQETQYF
>TRBV28|TRBJ2-7
CASTLYSSGSHEQYF
>TRBV7-2|TRBJ2-7
CASWGWGDKSYEQYF
>TRBV20-1|TRBJ1-4
CCASAQGLTFGREKLFF
>TRBV15|TRBJ2-3
CATSRQGPGTDTQYF
>TRBV30|TRBJ2-2
CAFHRVGELFF
>TRBV5-1|TRBJ2-5
CASSLAGREETQYF
>TRBV5-4|TRBJ2-5
CASSLGGGAFPETQYF
>TRBV5-1|TRBJ2-3
CASSLAGTSGGTDTQYF
>TRBV6-1|.
CASSGQGHYEQFF
>TRBV20-1|TRBJ2-1
CSALGRERGNEQFF
>TRBV6-5|TRBJ2-5
CASSYAGEETQYF
>TRBV21-1|TRBJ2-5
CARSFNRVQETQYF
>TRBV5-1|TRBJ2-1
CASSFDPTSSYNEQFF
>TRBV20-1|TRBJ2-5
CSASAGTSGTLGMETQYF
>TRBV7-2|TRBJ2-7
CASSIGQGRGEQYF
>TRBV18|TRBJ2-1
CASSLKGLAGVIGNEQFF
>TRBV24-1|TRBJ2-3
CATSDRTSGTADTQYF
>TRBV6-1|TRBJ1-6
CASRSGTGDNSPLHF
>TRBV10-3|TRBJ2-1
CAIRESGRGDNEQFF
>TRBV20-1|TRBJ2-7
CSASNQQGKYEQYF
>TRBV12-3/TRBV12-4|TRBJ2-7
CASSLGTFSEQYF
>TRBV12-3/TRBV12-4|TRBJ2-5
CASSNTGAQETQYF
>TRBV12-3/TRBV12-4|TRBJ2-7
CASSFSGTTSYEQYF
>TRBV7-2|TRBJ1-5
CASSFGPPNQPQHF